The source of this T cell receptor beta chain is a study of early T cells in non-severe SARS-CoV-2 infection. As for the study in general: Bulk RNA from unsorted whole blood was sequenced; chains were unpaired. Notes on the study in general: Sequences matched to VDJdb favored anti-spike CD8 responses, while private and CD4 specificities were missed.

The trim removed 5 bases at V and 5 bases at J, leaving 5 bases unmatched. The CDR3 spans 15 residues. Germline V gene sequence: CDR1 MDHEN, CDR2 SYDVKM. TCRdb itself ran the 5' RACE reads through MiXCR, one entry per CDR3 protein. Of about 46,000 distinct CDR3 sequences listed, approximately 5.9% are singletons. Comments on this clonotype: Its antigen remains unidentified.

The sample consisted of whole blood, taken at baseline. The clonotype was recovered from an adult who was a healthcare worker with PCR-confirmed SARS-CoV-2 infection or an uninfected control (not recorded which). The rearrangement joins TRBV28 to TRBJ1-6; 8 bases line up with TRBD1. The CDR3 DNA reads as TGTGCCAGCAGTCCGACAGGGGCAAATAATTCACCCCTCCACTTT. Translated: CASSPTGANNSPLHF.